This section outlines one T cell receptor (beta chain) sequence together with its context. The source of the sample is a study of tumor-infiltrating lymphocytes in primary liver carcinoma. The CDR3 length is 16 residues. V dropped 2 bases and J dropped 14 bases, with 24 bases sitting between them. Co-extracting RNA and DNA was done with about 20-33 mg of unsorted bulk tissue as input. TCR beta cDNA was prepared out of roughly 500 ng total RNA by means of a constant-region primer. Slightly modified ARM-PCR served as the procedure for the TCR beta libraries. These libraries came from three rounds of nested multiplex PCR. It was with TRBV1-TRBV30 forward primers and a C-beta reverse primer that the first two PCR rounds were run, at about 9 cycles each. TCRdb re-called the multiplex PCR reads with MiXCR, one entry per CDR3 protein. The sample has roughly 200,000 distinct CDR3 sequences; roughly 80% are singletons.

This chain uses TRBV12-3 or TRBV12-4 with TRBJ2-2; D is undetermined. Sample: tumor tissue from primary liver carcinoma. This TCR came from a man aged 35-49 years with primary liver carcinoma and hepatitis B virus infection. The CDR3 protein is CASSLKATRNTGELFF. The CDR3 bases are TGTGCCAGCAGTTTAAAAGCGACAAGGAACACCGGAGAACTGTTTTTT.